This is a list of T cell receptor beta chains from one sample in a study of blood T cell repertoires in COVID-19. TCRdb's table, derived via immunoSEQ multiplex PCR, lists solely in-frame clones and lacks some. The repertoire consists of around 86,000 clones, with over 75% occurring once and the leading ten covering 7.4%. The sample was peripheral blood. The receptors were gathered from a human donor with acute or convalescent COVID-19. The donor label of this sample is uncertain. Each CDR3 is given with its conserved first and last residue. The D gene is left open where the match is weak. Size values are once, few and many counts, or a class for expanded clones, and some rows have none.

abundance,v_gene,d_gene,j_gene,CDR3nt,CDR3aa
NA,TRBV12-3/TRBV12-4,NA,TRBJ2-7,TGTGCCAGCAGCCGTAACAGGGTAAGCGAGCAGTACTTC,CASSRNRVSEQYF
NA,TRBV5-4,NA,TRBJ1-3,TGTGCCAGCAGCTTGGGGGCAGGGGCGCAAGGACCTGGAAACACCATATATTTT,CASSLGAGAQGPGNTIYF
NA,TRBV6-5,TRBD1,TRBJ1-1,TGTGCCAGCACCTATCAGGGGGCGGCTGAAGCTTTCTTT,CASTYQGAAEAFF
NA,TRBV30,TRBD1,TRBJ1-4,TGTGCCTGGAGTGTTAGATCGACAGGGCGGAATGAAAAACTGTTTTTT,CAWSVRSTGRNEKLFF
NA,TRBV11-2,NA,TRBJ2-1,TGTGCCAGCAGGAGGGGACTCAGCTCCTACAATGAGCAGTTCTTC,CASRRGLSSYNEQFF
NA,TRBV19,NA,TRBJ2-2,TGTGCCAGTAGTATAAGGAGTCCCACCGGGGAGCTGTTTTTT,CASSIRSPTGELFF
NA,TRBV28,TRBD1,TRBJ1-2,TGTGCCAGCAGTTCCGGGACAGGGGTCGGTGGCTACACCTTC,CASSSGTGVGGYTF
NA,TRBV11-3,TRBD1,TRBJ2-1,TGTGCCAGCAGCTCCCTGAGGACAGGATACAATGAGCAGTTCTTC,CASSSLRTGYNEQFF
NA,TRBV9,NA,TRBJ2-5,TGTGCCAGCAGCGTAGGACTGTGGAGAGAGACCCAGTACTTC,CASSVGLWRETQYF
NA,TRBV9,NA,TRBJ2-2,TGTGCCAGCAGCGTAGAACTCTACACCGGGGAGCTGTTTTTT,CASSVELYTGELFF
NA,TRBV28,NA,TRBJ1-5,TGTGCCAGCAGTCTCCTAGGACGGGATAGCAATCAGCCCCAGCATTTT,CASSLLGRDSNQPQHF
NA,TRBV7-2,NA,TRBJ1-1,TGTGCCAGCAGCCCTACCCGGGAGGGGCAGAAGGCTTTCTTT,CASSPTREGQKAFF
NA,TRBV7-9,TRBD1,TRBJ1-6,TGTGCCAGCAGCTTAGGAGGGGACAGGAATTCACCCCTCCACTTT,CASSLGGDRNSPLHF
NA,TRBV9,NA,TRBJ2-2,TGTGCCAGCAGCGTAGCGGCTAGCAACACCGGGGAGCTGTTTTTT,CASSVAASNTGELFF
NA,TRBV6-5,NA,TRBJ1-2,TGTGCCAGCAGTTACTCGATAGGTCTGGAGGGCTATGGCTACACCTTC,CASSYSIGLEGYGYTF
NA,TRBV18,NA,TRBJ1-4,TGTGCCAGCTCAGTTACAGGAGTTCCGAGAACTAATGAAAAACTGTTTTTT,CASSVTGVPRTNEKLFF
NA,TRBV19,NA,TRBJ1-2,TGTGCCAGTAGTTTCTCCCGGGGCTATGGCTACACCTTC,CASSFSRGYGYTF
NA,TRBV7-2,TRBD2,TRBJ2-1,TGTGCCAGCAGCTTAGTGGCGAGCGGGGGCCGGGCAAGGGGTGAGCAGTTCTTC,CASSLVASGGRARGEQFF
NA,TRBV19,NA,TRBJ2-7,TGTGCCAGTAGTCAGAGGGCCGACGAGCAGTACTTC,CASSQRADEQYF
NA,TRBV5-6,TRBD1,TRBJ1-2,TGTGCCAGCAGGCTTGGATCGGGACAGCTCTATGGCTACACCTTC,CASRLGSGQLYGYTF
NA,TRBV27,NA,TRBJ1-1,TGTGCCAGCAGTTTACTTAGTAGCACTGAAGCTTTCTTT,CASSLLSSTEAFF
few,TRBV7-6,NA,TRBJ2-7,TGTGCCAGCAGCCCTTACCGAGCCGGCTCCTACGAGCAGTACTTC,CASSPYRAGSYEQYF
few,TRBV6-5,NA,TRBJ1-2,TGTGCCACCTTTTGGCAGAATGGCTACACCTTC,CATFWQNGYTF
few,TRBV28,TRBD1,TRBJ1-2,TGTGCCAGCAGTTATGGACAGGGGGCAAGGTATGGCTACACCTTC,CASSYGQGARYGYTF
NA,TRBV19,NA,TRBJ1-2,TGTGCCAGTAGTATCGATCTCCTCACACACTATGGCTACACCTTC,CASSIDLLTHYGYTF
NA,TRBV5-1,TRBD1,TRBJ2-1,TGCGCCAGCAGCTTCTCACAGGGGGCGCGGGAAGAGCAGTTCTTC,CASSFSQGAREEQFF
once,TRBV7-9,NA,TRBJ2-7,TGTGCCAGCGAGGGGGCGGGGTACGAGCAGTACTTC,CASEGAGYEQYF
once,TRBV18,NA,TRBJ1-1,TGTGCCAGCTCCCCTTCCCTGAGGTCGGGATGGACTGAAGCTTTCTTT,CASSPSLRSGWTEAFF
NA,TRBV7-2,NA,TRBJ1-3,TGTGCCAGCGAAAGGGGAGGCCAGGCCACTGGAAACACCATATATTTT,CASERGGQATGNTIYF
NA,TRBV24-1,NA,TRBJ1-2,TGTGCCACCAGTCCCGGAGGGAACTATGGCTACACCTTC,CATSPGGNYGYTF
NA,TRBV30,NA,TRBJ1-5,TGTGCCTGGAGTGTGACAGGCTCCTATCAGCGTCAGCATTTT,CAWSVTGSYQRQHF
once,TRBV18,NA,TRBJ2-7,TGTGCCAGCTCACAGCAGGGCTACGAGCAGTACTTC,CASSQQGYEQYF
NA,TRBV27,NA,TRBJ1-6,TGTGCCAGGTCCAGGGGATTCGGTCATAATTCACCCCTCCACTTT,CARSRGFGHNSPLHF
NA,TRBV5-1,NA,TRBJ2-3,TGCGCCAGCAGCTTGGGTCCGAGCACAGATACGCAGTATTTT,CASSLGPSTDTQYF
once,TRBV19,TRBD2,TRBJ2-1,TGTGCCAGTAGTATCCCGGGACGGGGGGGTCCCGAGCAGTTCTTC,CASSIPGRGGPEQFF
NA,TRBV5-1,NA,TRBJ1-1,TGCGCCAGCAGCTTGGTGGCAGGGCCCATGAACACTGAAGCTTTCTTT,CASSLVAGPMNTEAFF
NA,TRBV2,TRBD1,TRBJ1-1,TGTGCCAGCAGTCCGGGACAGTTGAACACTGAAGCTTTCTTT,CASSPGQLNTEAFF
NA,TRBV5-6,NA,TRBJ1-1,TGTGCCAGCAGCTTGGTTGGGCAGGGGACCTCTGAAGCTTTCTTT,CASSLVGQGTSEAFF
NA,TRBV6-5,TRBD1,TRBJ1-4,TGTGCCAGCAGTTGGACAGGGGGCTATGAAAAACTGTTTTTT,CASSWTGGYEKLFF
NA,TRBV19,TRBD2,TRBJ2-7,TGTGCCAGTAGAACTAGCGGCTACGAGCAGTACTTC,CASRTSGYEQYF
NA,TRBV7-2,TRBD1,TRBJ2-3,TGTGCCAGCAGCCCGCGGACAGGTGGCACAGATACGCAGTATTTT,CASSPRTGGTDTQYF
NA,TRBV6-5,NA,TRBJ1-5,TGTGCCAGCAGTTTCGGTAGCAATCAGCCCCAGCATTTT,CASSFGSNQPQHF
NA,TRBV29-1,TRBD1,TRBJ2-5,TGCAGCGTTGACGGTGGACAGGCGATCTTCGGGGAGACCCAGTACTTC,CSVDGGQAIFGETQYF
NA,TRBV19,TRBD1,TRBJ1-2,TGTGCCAGTAACCCCCGGGACAGGGGGTCCTATGGCTACACCTTC,CASNPRDRGSYGYTF
NA,TRBV7-3,TRBD1,TRBJ2-1,TGTGCCAGCAGCTTAAGGTCAGGGGGCCAGGCCCCCCCATTCTTC,CASSLRSGGQAPPFF
NA,TRBV30,NA,TRBJ1-4,TGTGCCTGTCCGGGGGCAACTAATGAAAAACTGTTTTTT,CACPGATNEKLFF
NA,TRBV7-9,TRBD1,TRBJ1-2,TGTGCCAGCAGCTCCCCCTTTCTTCGACAGGGGGTATATGGCTACACCTTC,CASSSPFLRQGVYGYTF
NA,TRBV27,TRBD1,TRBJ2-7,TGTGCCAGCAGCCCTAAACAGGGGGGTTTATTTTACGAGCAGTACTTC,CASSPKQGGLFYEQYF
few,TRBV10-3,TRBD1,TRBJ2-3,TGTGCCATGGGACAGGGGGTTGCAGATACGCAGTATTTT,CAMGQGVADTQYF
NA,TRBV18,NA,TRBJ2-7,TGTGCCAGCTCACCAGCGGGAAACTACGAGCAGTACTTC,CASSPAGNYEQYF
NA,TRBV7-9,TRBD1,TRBJ2-1,TGTGCCAGCAGCCGTAGGGACAGAGACAATGAGCAGTTCTTC,CASSRRDRDNEQFF
NA,TRBV5-4,TRBD1,TRBJ2-2,TGTGCCAGCAGCACGGTGACAGGGTCGAACACCGGGGAGCTGTTTTTT,CASSTVTGSNTGELFF
NA,TRBV7-3,TRBD2,TRBJ2-1,TGTGCCAGCAGCTTAGGGGGTCTAGCGGGGGCCTTCTATGAGCAGTTCTTC,CASSLGGLAGAFYEQFF
NA,TRBV3-1/TRBV3-2,NA,TRBJ1-6,TGTGCCAGCAGCCAAGACAGGGGATCACCCCTCCACTTT,CASSQDRGSPLHF
NA,TRBV6-6,NA,TRBJ2-5,TGTGCCAGCAGTCCACTCTTACCGGGACACTTTACCCCCAAAGAGACCCAGTACTTC,CASSPLLPGHFTPKETQYF
NA,TRBV2,TRBD1,TRBJ1-2,TGTGCCAGCAGTAAGAGGACAGGGGGGTACTATGGCTACACCTTC,CASSKRTGGYYGYTF
once,TRBV6-5,TRBD1,TRBJ1-1,TGTGCCAGCAGACAGGGGGTGAACACTGAAGCTTTCTTT,CASRQGVNTEAFF
NA,TRBV5-5,NA,TRBJ2-7,TGTGCCAGCAGCATAAGTGGGACTGCTGCCTACGAGCAGTACTTC,CASSISGTAAYEQYF
NA,TRBV7-3,NA,TRBJ2-1,TGTGCCAGCAGCTTAACGGTCGGGTACTACAATGAGCAGTTCTTC,CASSLTVGYYNEQFF
NA,TRBV5-1,TRBD1,TRBJ2-7,TGCGCCAGCAGCTCTACCGGGACAGGCACCTACGAGCAGTACTTC,CASSSTGTGTYEQYF